These 19 T cell receptor beta chains were all obtained from the same sample, sequenced in a study of cytomegalovirus exposure and HLA in healthy donors. Primers included in the PCR were 60 Vbeta and 13 Jbeta primers. The table came from immunoSEQ multiplex PCR; TCRdb's copy has only in-frame clones and leaves some out. The data hold about 130,000 clones, with approximately 84% observed a single time. Sequencing was carried out using PBMCs. These receptors were taken from a boy aged 2-9 years in good health and CMV-seronegative.

This clone came up a few times. V is TRBV5-6 and J is TRBJ2-2; D may be TRBD1 (6 bases). V lost 1 base to trimming and J lost 6 bases, with 16 bases between them. This CDR3 spans 16 amino acids. Germline V gene sequence: CDR1 SGHDT, CDR2 YYEEEE. The CDR3 DNA reads as TGTGCCAGCAGCTTGCCTTTCTCAAAGGGGGCCGGGGAGCTGTTTTTT. It translates to CASSLPFSKGAGELFF.

V is TRBV7-9 and J is TRBJ2-1; 14 positions agree with TRBD2. Germline V lookup: CDR1 SEHNR, CDR2 FQNEAQ (reference sequence). The trim removed 2 bases at V and 7 bases at J, leaving 7 bases unmatched. This CDR3 is built from 17 residues. CDR3 protein: CASSLPPGLAGANEQFF. CDR3 nucleotides: TGTGCCAGCAGCTTACCCCCGGGACTAGCGGGGGCGAATGAGCAGTTCTTC.

The J gene is TRBJ2-3, the V gene TRBV13; 13 bases match TRBD2. V was clipped by 1 base and J by 5 bases; unmatched bases: 3. CDR3 size: 16 residues. Per germline, CDR1 PRHDT and CDR2 FYEKMQ (reference sequence). DNA of the CDR3: TGTGCCAGCAGCTTAGAAACTAGCGGGGGGGAAGATACGCAGTATTTT. Encoded protein: CASSLETSGGEDTQYF.

This rearrangement joins TRBV4-3 to TRBJ2-7; 7 bases agree with TRBD1. The CDR3 covers 16 residues. Germline trimming cut 1 base from V and 7 bases from J; bases unmatched to any gene: 13. Germline CDR1 and CDR2: LGHNA and YSLEER. CDR3 DNA: TGCGCCAGCAGCCAAGGGAACGGCCGACAGGGCGGAGAGCAGTACTTC. Its translation is CASSQGNGRQGGEQYF.

For this clone: The junction shows a germline mismatch at one end, possibly a read error. V gene TRBV10-3 combines with J gene TRBJ2-1; no firm D call. The CDR3 length is 14 residues. The germline gives CDR1 ENHRY, CDR2 SYGVKD. The CDR3 protein is CAITESLELVEQFF. CDR3 DNA: TGTGCCATCACTGAGTCGCTAGAATTGGTTGAGCAGTTCTTC.

The gene calls are TRBV14 and TRBJ2-6; D might be TRBD2 (5 bases). Per the germline V gene, CDR1 is SGHDN and CDR2 is FVKESK. Trimming removed 1 base from V and 2 bases from J, with 9 bases in between. There are 16 residues in the CDR3. Here the CDR3 DNA reads TGTGCCAGCAGCCAAGGTTGGCGGGCTGGGGCCAACGTCCTGACTTTC. Its translation is CASSQGWRAGANVLTF. Complete variable domain (other parts from reference TRBV14 and TRBJ2-6): EAGVTQFPSHSVIEKGQTVTLRCDPISGHDNLYWYRRVMGKEIKFLLHFVKESKQDESGMPNNRFLAERTGGTYSTLKVQPAELEDSGVYFCASSQGWRAGANVLTFGAGSRLTVL.

This rearrangement joins TRBV7-6 to TRBJ2-1; TRBD2 matches at 9 bases. CDR1 and CDR2 from the germline V gene are SGHVS and FNYEAQ. V lost 7 bases to trimming and J lost 4 bases; unmatched junction nucleotides: 23. The CDR3 runs 20 residues. For the CDR3, the DNA is TGTGCCAGCACCCCATCCACACTAGCGGGTACGGCTCTTGGGTACAATGAGCAGTTCTTC. This gives the protein CASTPSTLAGTALGYNEQFF.

The chain carries TRBV9 and TRBJ2-7, with D possibly being TRBD1 (8 bases). Germline V gene data show CDR1 as SGDLS and CDR2 as YYNGEE. The CDR3 runs 16 residues. Trimming removed 4 bases at V and 1 base at J, with 18 bases between. CDR3 coding DNA: TGTGCCAGCAGCACCGACAGGGGAGGGTTGTCCTACGAGCAGTACTTC. Its translation is CASSTDRGGLSYEQYF.

The gene calls are TRBV5-8 and TRBJ1-5; perhaps TRBD1 as D (5 bases). V was shortened by 1 base and J by 5 bases, with 10 bases between the two germline ends. CDR1 is SGHTS, CDR2 YDEGEE, per germline. The CDR3 loop spans 14 amino acids. Here the CDR3 DNA reads TGTGCCAGCAGCTTGAGTGGGGGGGATCAGCCCCAGCATTTT. It translates to CASSLSGGDQPQHF.

The V gene is TRBV18, the J gene TRBJ2-1; D remains unclear. The V gene lost 0 bases and the J gene lost 4 bases, with 7 bases spanning the gap. CDR3 length: 14 amino acids. The germline V gene encodes CDR1 KGHSH and CDR2 LQKENI. The CDR3: CASSPPSEYNEQFF. The CDR3 DNA follows: TGTGCCAGCTCACCACCGTCAGAATACAATGAGCAGTTCTTC.

V and J are TRBV7-9 and TRBJ1-2; D ambiguous. The CDR3 is 13 residues long. V lost 1 base and J lost 4, with 7 bases in between. Germline-derived CDR1 and CDR2 are SEHNR and FQNEAQ (reference sequence). The chain's CDR3 is CASSLDGGYGYTF. CDR3 nucleotides: TGTGCCAGCAGCTTAGACGGTGGCTATGGCTACACCTTC.

The chain carries TRBV5-1 and TRBJ1-3; D may be TRBD1 (5 bases). Germline V gene data show CDR1 as SGHRS and CDR2 as YFSETQ. With 6 bases removed from V and 0 bases from J, the gap between germline ends came to 16 bases. The length of the CDR3 is 16 residues. In nucleotides, the CDR3 is TGCGCCAGCACCAATTGGGGCAGAGGCTCTGGAAACACCATATATTTT. It codes for CASTNWGRGSGNTIYF.

The chain uses TRBV7-3 and TRBJ1-1, with D tentatively TRBD1 (5 bases). Germline V CDR1 and CDR2: SGHTA, FQGTGA. CDR3 length: 15 residues. V shed 2 bases and J shed 0 bases, with 10 bases lying between them. CDR3 in amino acids: CASSLGGSMNTEAFF. For the CDR3, the DNA is TGTGCCAGCAGCTTAGGGGGGTCGATGAACACTGAAGCTTTCTTT. The variable domain in full, completed from reference TRBV7-3 and TRBJ1-1, reads GAGVSQTPSNKVTEKGKYVELRCDPISGHTALYWYRQSLGQGPEFLIYFQGTGAADDSGLPNDRFFAVRPEGSVSTLKIQRTERGDSAVYLCASSLGGSMNTEAFFGQGTRLTVV.

This clone has only a few counts. Other DNA sequences in the sample encode the same CDR3. V usage is TRBV6-5 and J usage is TRBJ1-1; perhaps TRBD1 as D (6 bases). V shed 5 bases and J shed 1 base, with 8 bases lying between them. CDR3 length: 13 amino acids. CDR1 and CDR2 from the germline V gene are MNHEY and SVGAGI. The CDR3 loop reads CASSRTENTEAFF. CDR3 nucleotides: TGTGCCAGCAGTAGGACAGAGAACACTGAAGCTTTCTTT.

V gene TRBV9 combines with J gene TRBJ1-1, with 7 bases lining up with TRBD1. The germline V gene has CDR1 SGDLS and CDR2 YYNGEE. V shed 5 bases, J shed 10 bases, and the junction held 17 bases outside the gene matches. The CDR3 is 15 amino acids. The CDR3 DNA follows: TGTGCCAGCAGGTCCGGGACAGCCATATCTGAGGGAGCTTTCTTT. Translated: CASRSGTAISEGAFF.

The chain joins TRBV15 to TRBJ1-5, with D hard to call. Germline V CDR1 and CDR2: LNHNV, YYDKDF (reference sequence). CDR3 size: 16 residues. Trimming left V 0 bases short and J 6 bases short, with 15 bases between. The CDR3 DNA is TGTGCCACCAGCAGAGAGTCCGGGAACCTCCGTCAGCCCCAGCATTTT. Residues: CATSRESGNLRQPQHF.

The V call is TRBV9, the J call TRBJ2-1; 9 nucleotides line up with TRBD2. CDR1 is SGDLS, CDR2 YYNGEE, per germline. V was clipped by 3 bases and J by 7 bases; unmatched bases: 11. This CDR3 contains 16 residues. CDR3 sequence reads: CASSAHLRGGGNEQFF. CDR3 coding DNA: TGTGCCAGCAGCGCCCATTTGCGGGGGGGCGGGAATGAGCAGTTCTTC.

V usage is TRBV28 and J usage is TRBJ1-1, with 7 bases matching TRBD1. The CDR3 sequence is 18 residues long. Germline CDR1 is MDHEN and CDR2 is SYDVKM. Trimming at V came to 5 bases and at J to 5 bases, leaving 20 bases not matched to a gene. CDR3 sequence (DNA): TGTGCCAGCAGTACGCTGAGGACAGGTAGGCCCGTGGGGACTGAAGCTTTCTTT. This gives the protein CASSTLRTGRPVGTEAFF. Using reference TRBV28 and TRBJ1-1 for the parts outside the CDR3, the full variable domain is DVKVTQSSRYLVKRTGEKVFLECVQDMDHENMFWYRQDPGLGLRLIYFSYDVKMKEKGDIPEGYSVSREKKERFSLILESASTNQTSMYLCASSTLRTGRPVGTEAFFGQGTRLTVV.

The V gene is TRBV27, the J gene TRBJ2-1, with D perhaps matching TRBD1 (6 bases). Germline V gene sequence: CDR1 MNHEY, CDR2 SMNVEV (reference sequence). V was shortened by 7 bases and J by 4 bases, with 14 bases between the two germline ends. The CDR3 extends over 14 amino acids. In nucleotides, the CDR3 is TGTGCCAGCATAGGGGGAAGGTCGTACAATGAGCAGTTCTTC. Protein sequence: CASIGGRSYNEQFF.